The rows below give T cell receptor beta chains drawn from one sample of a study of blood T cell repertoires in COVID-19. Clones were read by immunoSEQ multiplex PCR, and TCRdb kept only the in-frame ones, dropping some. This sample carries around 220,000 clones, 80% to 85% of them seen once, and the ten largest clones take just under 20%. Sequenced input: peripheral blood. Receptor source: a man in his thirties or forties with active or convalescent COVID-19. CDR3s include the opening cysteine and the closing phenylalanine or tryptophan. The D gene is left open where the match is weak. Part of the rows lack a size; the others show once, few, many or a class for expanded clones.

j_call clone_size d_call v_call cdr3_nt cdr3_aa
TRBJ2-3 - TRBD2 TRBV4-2 TGTGCCAGCAGCCAGTCGACTAGCGGGAGTGTCACAGATACGCAGTATTTT CASSQSTSGSVTDTQYF
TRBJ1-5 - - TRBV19 TGTGCCAGTAGGACAGGATATAGCAATCAGCCCCAGCATTTT CASRTGYSNQPQHF
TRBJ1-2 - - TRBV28 TGTGCCAGCAGCATCTACGGGTCGGGTGGCTACACCTTC CASSIYGSGGYTF
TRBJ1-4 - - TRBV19 TGTGCCAGTAGTCCCACAGCCAAGGCGGAAAAACTGTTTTTT CASSPTAKAEKLFF
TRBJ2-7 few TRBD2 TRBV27 TGTGCCAGCAGTTTCACTAGCGGGAGGGCCTGGTACGAGCAGTACTTC CASSFTSGRAWYEQYF
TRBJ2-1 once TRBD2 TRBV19 TGTGCCAGTAGTACAGCGGGGGCCTCCTACAATGAGCAGTTCTTC CASSTAGASYNEQFF
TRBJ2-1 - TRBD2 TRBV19 TGTGCCAGTAGTATAGAAGCTAGCGGGAGTAGAAATGAGCAGTTCTTC CASSIEASGSRNEQFF
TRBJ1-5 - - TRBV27 TGTGCCAGCAGTTTATCAAACAGGGCAAATCAGCCCCAGCATTTT CASSLSNRANQPQHF
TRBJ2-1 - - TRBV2 TGTGCCAGCAGTGTCCCCTTTGAGGGGGTTGAGCAGTTCTTC CASSVPFEGVEQFF
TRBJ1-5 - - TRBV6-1 TGTGCCAGCAGTGACAAGCGGGGATCGAGTCAGCCCCAGCATTTT CASSDKRGSSQPQHF
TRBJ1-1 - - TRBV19 TGTGCCAGTAGTCTCTGGACACGTGGGAACACTGAAGCTTTCTTT CASSLWTRGNTEAFF
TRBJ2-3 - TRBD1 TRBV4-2 TGTGCCAGCAGCCAAGTTGCAGGACAGGGGGCAGATACGCAGTATTTT CASSQVAGQGADTQYF
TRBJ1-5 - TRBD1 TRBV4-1 TGCGCCAGCAGCGAAGGGTCCGGGACAGGGACCCCTTGGCAGCCCCAGCATTTT CASSEGSGTGTPWQPQHF
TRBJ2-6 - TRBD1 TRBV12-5 TGTGCTAGTGGCGTGAGACAGGGTATCCTCTCTGGGGCCAACGTCCTGACTTTC CASGVRQGILSGANVLTF
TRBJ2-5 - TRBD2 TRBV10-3 TGTGCCATCAGCCATGGACTAGGGAGGGAGACCCAGTACTTC CAISHGLGRETQYF
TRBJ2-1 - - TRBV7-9 TGTGCCAGCAGCCCCAGGGGCCTTGCGGGGGACTACAATGAGCAGTTCTTC CASSPRGLAGDYNEQFF
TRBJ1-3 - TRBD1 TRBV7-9 TGTGCCAGCAGCTTGGGGACAGGGGACGGAAACACCATATATTTT CASSLGTGDGNTIYF
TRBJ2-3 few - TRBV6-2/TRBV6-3 TGTGCCAGCAGTGTGTCAGGGGGCACAGATACGCAGTATTTT CASSVSGGTDTQYF
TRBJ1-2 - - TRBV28 TGTGCCAGCAGCACTCCTAACAGGGACTATGGCTACACCTTC CASSTPNRDYGYTF
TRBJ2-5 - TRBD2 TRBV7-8 TGTGCCAGCATCTTAAGGGCGGGAGGGTCGGAGACCCAGTACTTC CASILRAGGSETQYF
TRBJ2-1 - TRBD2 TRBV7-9 TGTGCCAGCAGCTTAGAGAGGGCTAGCGGGAGTAGGTCCAATGAGCAGTTCTTC CASSLERASGSRSNEQFF
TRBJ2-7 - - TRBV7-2 TGTGCCAGCAGCGCAGGGGCCGGGAACTACGAGCAGTACTTC CASSAGAGNYEQYF
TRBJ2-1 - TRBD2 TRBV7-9 TGTGCCAGCAGCCCCCTAGCGGGAGGGTCCTACAATGAGCAGTTCTTC CASSPLAGGSYNEQFF
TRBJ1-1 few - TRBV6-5 TGTGCCAGCAGGGCCGGGACTCTCGGGACTGAAGCTTTCTTT CASRAGTLGTEAFF
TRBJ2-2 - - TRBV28 TGTGCCAGCACCTACGACGCAGGGACCGGGGAGCTGTTTTTT CASTYDAGTGELFF
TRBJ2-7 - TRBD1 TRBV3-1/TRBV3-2 TGTGCCAGCAGCCCGGGACAGGGAGGTTACGAGCAGTACTTC CASSPGQGGYEQYF
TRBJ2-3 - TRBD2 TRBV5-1 TGCGCCAGCAGCCGGACTAGCGGGGGGGCCCCGCAGTATTTT CASSRTSGGAPQYF
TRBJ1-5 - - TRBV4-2 TGTGCCAGCAGCCCGGGGGAGGCATTGGGACCGAGTATCGAGCCCCAGCATTTT CASSPGEALGPSIEPQHF
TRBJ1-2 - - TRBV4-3 TGCGCCAGCAGCCAAGTCCTGGCGGGGCGAGGCTACACCTTC CASSQVLAGRGYTF
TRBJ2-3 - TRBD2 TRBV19 TGTGCCAGTAGTCGGGGAAGGACTAGCGGTATGGATACGCAGTATTTT CASSRGRTSGMDTQYF
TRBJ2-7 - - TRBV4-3 TGCGCCAGCAGCCGGAGGGACGGTTCCTACGAGCAGTACTTC CASSRRDGSYEQYF
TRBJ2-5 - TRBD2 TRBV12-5 TGTGCTAGGGGAGGACTAGCGGGGGGCCGGGAGACCCAGTACTTC CARGGLAGGRETQYF
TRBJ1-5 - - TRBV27 TGTGCCAGCAGTTTCATTAGCGGTCAGCCCCAGCATTTT CASSFISGQPQHF
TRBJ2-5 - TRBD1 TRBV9 TGTGCCAGCAGCGCAGGGGGTTTGGTTCAAGAGACCCAGTACTTC CASSAGGLVQETQYF
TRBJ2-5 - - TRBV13 TGTGCCAGCAGCTTAGGGGCCAGCCAAGAGACCCAGTACTTC CASSLGASQETQYF
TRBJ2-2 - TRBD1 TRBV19 TGTGCCAGTATGCGACAGGGGGGCACCGGGGAGCTGTTTTTT CASMRQGGTGELFF
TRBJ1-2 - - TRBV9 TGTGCCAGCAGCGTTACAAGCCTATACGACTCCCCCGGTGGCTACACCTTC CASSVTSLYDSPGGYTF
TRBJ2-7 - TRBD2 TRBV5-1 TGCGCCAGCAGCTCCGGGACTAGCGGGGGCTCGCCGGTTGGCGAGCAGTACTTC CASSSGTSGGSPVGEQYF
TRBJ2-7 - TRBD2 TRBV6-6 TGTGCCAGCAGCACGACTAGCGGGGGGTCCTACGAGCAGTACTTC CASSTTSGGSYEQYF
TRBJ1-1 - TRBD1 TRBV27 TGTGCCAGCAGGAACCCCCGACGGAGCAGGGGGGCATTCGACACTGAAGCTTTCTTT CASRNPRRSRGAFDTEAFF
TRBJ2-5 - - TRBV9 TGTGCCAGCAGCGGTCCAGGGGAAGAGACCCAGTACTTC CASSGPGEETQYF
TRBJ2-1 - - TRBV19 TGTGCCAGTAGAATTTCTGACTACGTCCGTGACAATGAGCAGTTCTTC CASRISDYVRDNEQFF
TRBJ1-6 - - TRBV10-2 TGCGCCAGCTATGACAGGAGTTTTAATTCACCCCTCCACTTT CASYDRSFNSPLHF
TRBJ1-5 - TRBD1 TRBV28 TGTGCCAGCAGTTTCCGACAGGGGAGCAATCAGCCCCAGCATTTT CASSFRQGSNQPQHF
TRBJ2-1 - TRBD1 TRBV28 TGTGCCAGCAAACGGGACAGGTTATCAAATGAGCAGTTCTTC CASKRDRLSNEQFF
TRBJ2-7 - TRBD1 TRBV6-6 TGTGCCAGCAGTTGGACAGGGGGGGCGGGAGACGAGCAGTACTTC CASSWTGGAGDEQYF
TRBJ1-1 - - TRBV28 TGTGCCAGCGATCTGCAGGGGAAAGCTTTCTTT CASDLQGKAFF
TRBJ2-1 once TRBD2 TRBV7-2 TGTGCCAGCAGTCAGAGGGGTAGCGGGGGCGATGAGCAGTTCTTC CASSQRGSGGDEQFF
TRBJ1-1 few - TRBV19 TGTGCCAGTACCGATAGACAGATCTTGAACACTGAAGCTTTCTTT CASTDRQILNTEAFF
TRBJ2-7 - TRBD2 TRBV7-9 TGTGCCAGCAGCTACCGGTCTCCCGCGGGACTAGCCTACGAGCAGTACTTC CASSYRSPAGLAYEQYF
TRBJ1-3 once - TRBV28 TGTGCCAGCACAGGCAGTGCGTGGCCTGGAAACACCATATATTTT CASTGSAWPGNTIYF
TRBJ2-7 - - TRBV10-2 TGCGCCAGCAGGGAGGCCGGGGGATCGTACGAGCAGTACTTC CASREAGGSYEQYF